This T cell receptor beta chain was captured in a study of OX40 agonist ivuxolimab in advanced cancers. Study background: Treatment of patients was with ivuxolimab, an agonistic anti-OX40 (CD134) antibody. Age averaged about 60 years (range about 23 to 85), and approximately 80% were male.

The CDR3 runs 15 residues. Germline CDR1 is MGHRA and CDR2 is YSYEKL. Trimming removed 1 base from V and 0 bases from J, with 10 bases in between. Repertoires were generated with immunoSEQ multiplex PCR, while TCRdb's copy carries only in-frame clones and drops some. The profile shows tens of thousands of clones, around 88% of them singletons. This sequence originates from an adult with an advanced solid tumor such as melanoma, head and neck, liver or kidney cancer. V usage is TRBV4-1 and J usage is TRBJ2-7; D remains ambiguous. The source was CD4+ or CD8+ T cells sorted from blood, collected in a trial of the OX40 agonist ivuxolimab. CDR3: CASSQVPLFSYEQYF. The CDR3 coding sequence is TGCGCCAGCAGCCAAGTTCCTCTTTTCTCCTACGAGCAGTACTTC.